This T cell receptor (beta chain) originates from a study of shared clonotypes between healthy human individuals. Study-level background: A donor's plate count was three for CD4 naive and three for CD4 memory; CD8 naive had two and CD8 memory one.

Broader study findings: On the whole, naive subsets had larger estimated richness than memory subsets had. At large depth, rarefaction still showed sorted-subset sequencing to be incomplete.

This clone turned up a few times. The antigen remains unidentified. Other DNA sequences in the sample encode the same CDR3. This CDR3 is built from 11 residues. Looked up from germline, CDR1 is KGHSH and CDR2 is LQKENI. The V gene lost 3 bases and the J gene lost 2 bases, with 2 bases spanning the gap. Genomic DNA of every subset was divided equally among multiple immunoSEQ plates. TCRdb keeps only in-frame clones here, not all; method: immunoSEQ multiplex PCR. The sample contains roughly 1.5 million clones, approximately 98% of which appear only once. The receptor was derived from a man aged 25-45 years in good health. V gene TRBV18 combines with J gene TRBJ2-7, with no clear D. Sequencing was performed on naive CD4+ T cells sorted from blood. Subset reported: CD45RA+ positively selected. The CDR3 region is CASSPAYEQYF. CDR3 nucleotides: TGTGCCAGCTCACCGGCCTACGAGCAGTACTTC. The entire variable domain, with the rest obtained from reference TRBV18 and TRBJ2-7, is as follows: NAGVMQNPRHLVRRRGQEARLRCSPMKGHSHVYWYRQLPEEGLKFMVYLQKENIIDESGMPKERFSAEFPKEGPSILRIQQVVRGDSAAYFCASSPAYEQYFGPGTRLTVT.